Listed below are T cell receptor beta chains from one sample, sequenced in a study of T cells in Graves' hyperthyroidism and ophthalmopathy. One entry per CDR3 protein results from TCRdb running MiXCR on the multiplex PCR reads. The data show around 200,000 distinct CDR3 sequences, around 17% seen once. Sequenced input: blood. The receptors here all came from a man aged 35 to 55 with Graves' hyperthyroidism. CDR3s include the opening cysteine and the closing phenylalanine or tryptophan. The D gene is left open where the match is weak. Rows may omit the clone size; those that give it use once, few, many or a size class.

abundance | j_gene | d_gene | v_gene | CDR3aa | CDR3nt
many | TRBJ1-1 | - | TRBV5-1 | CASSLDPSSTEAFF | TGCGCCAGCAGCTTGGACCCTTCGAGTACTGAAGCTTTCTTT
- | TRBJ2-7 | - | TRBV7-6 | CASSAEKGRGRYEQYF | TGTGCCAGCAGCGCCGAAAAGGGCAGGGGACGGTACGAGCAGTACTTC
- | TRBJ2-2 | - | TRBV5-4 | CASSSETGSTGELFF | TGTGCCAGCAGCTCTGAAACAGGGAGCACCGGGGAGCTGTTTTTT
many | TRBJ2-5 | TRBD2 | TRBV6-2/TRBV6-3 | CASSFEGGLAGGETQYF | TGTGCCAGCAGTTTCGAAGGGGGACTAGCGGGGGGAGAGACCCAGTACTTC
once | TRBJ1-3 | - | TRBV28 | CASSDSLSGNTIYF | TGTGCCAGCAGTGACAGCCTCTCTGGAAACACCATATATTTT
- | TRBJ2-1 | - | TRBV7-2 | CASSLSLANEQFF | TGTGCCAGCAGCTTAAGTCTAGCGAATGAGCAGTTCTTC
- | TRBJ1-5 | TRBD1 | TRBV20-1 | CSARVRTGRAVGVGNQPQHF | TGCAGTGCTAGAGTCAGGACAGGGAGGGCTGTGGGTGTGGGCAATCAGCCCCAGCATTTT
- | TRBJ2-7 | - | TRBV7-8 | CASSLTELDEQYF | TGTGCCAGCAGCTTGACAGAATTGGACGAGCAGTACTTC
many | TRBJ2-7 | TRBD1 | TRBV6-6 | CASSYWDSSYEQYF | TGTGCCAGCAGTTACTGGGACAGCTCCTACGAGCAGTACTTC
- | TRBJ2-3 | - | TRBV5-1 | CASSLTPPGTQIPDTQYF | TGCGCCAGCAGCCTAACTCCCCCGGGGACACAAATCCCGGATACGCAGTATTTT
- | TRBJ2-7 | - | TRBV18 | CASSSKTGLYAYEQYF | TGTGCCAGCTCATCGAAAACAGGGTTGTACGCCTACGAGCAGTACTTC